This TCR beta chain was recorded in a study of T cells after yellow fever vaccination. By 5'RACE template switching, TCR cDNA was produced, with a universal primer site and UMIs added in the process. TCRdb analysed the 5' RACE reads with MiXCR anew, one entry per CDR3 protein. The data show under 300,000 distinct CDR3 sequences, 13% seen once. CDR1 and CDR2 (germline): SGHKS, YYEKEE (reference sequence). CDR3 size: 12 residues. Trimming shortened V by 4 bases and J by 0 bases, and 5 bases separated the two germline ends. Findings and limits, study-wide: Clonotypes appearing in both CD4 and CD8 compartments existed, and their share was small. At less than 97% for CD4 and approximately 88% for CD8, most primary-vaccination clones showed up again after the booster.

At least ten counts were recorded for this clonotype. Its antigen is still unknown. The sample in question was CD4+ T cells sorted from PBMCs, obtained 45 days after the yellow fever booster vaccination. The TCR sequence derives from a man aged 25-40 years who received the YFV17D yellow fever vaccine. The genes are TRBV5-5 and TRBJ2-7; D is unresolved. CDR3 sequence reads: CASSVLSYEQYF. The DNA of the CDR3 is TGTGCCAGCAGCGTGCTCTCCTACGAGCAGTACTTC.